This section outlines one T cell receptor beta chain sequence together with its context. The antigen remains unidentified. The record originates from a study of monozygotic twins with inflammatory bowel disease. CDR3 length equals 15 residues. Germline CDR1 KGHDR, CDR2 SFDVKD. Findings and limits, study-wide: In the analysis, different T cell subtypes could not be told apart.

TCRdb re-called the 5' RACE reads; every CDR3 protein appears as one record, without DNA. This sample contains about 150,000 distinct CDR3 sequences. The sequence was collected from a human donor with ulcerative colitis or Crohn's disease, or a healthy co-twin of an affected twin (not recorded which). The sequenced material came from blood. This rearrangement joins TRBV24-1 to TRBJ2-5; checking the TCRdb D call of TRBD1 is not possible without DNA. CDR3 region: CATSDLNRGGETQYF.